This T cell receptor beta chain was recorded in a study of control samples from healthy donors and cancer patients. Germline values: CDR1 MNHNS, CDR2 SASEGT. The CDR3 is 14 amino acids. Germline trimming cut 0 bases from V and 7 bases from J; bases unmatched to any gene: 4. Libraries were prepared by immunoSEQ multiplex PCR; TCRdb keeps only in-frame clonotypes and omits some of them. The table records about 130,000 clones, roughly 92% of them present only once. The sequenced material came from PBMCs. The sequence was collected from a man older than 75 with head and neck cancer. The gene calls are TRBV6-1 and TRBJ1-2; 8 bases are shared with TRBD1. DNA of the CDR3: TGTGCCAGCAGTGAAGCGACAGGGGAGGGTGGCTACACCTTC. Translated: CASSEATGEGGYTF.